The entry that follows covers one T cell receptor beta chain sequence. The DNA input per sorted-subset replicate PCR was roughly 0.2 ug, corresponding to tens of thousands of T cell genomes. Sequenced by immunoSEQ multiplex PCR; TCRdb stores in-frame clones only, minus some. Counted here are 2 million to 2.5 million clones, under 97% occurring once; the ten biggest clones make up 0.1% to 0.15%. The sample comes from a study of shared clonotypes between healthy human individuals. The donors were all Caucasian adults (living in Nashville, Tennessee). It was into CD45RA+ naive and CD45RA-negative memory subsets that the CD4+ cells were split. The germline V gene encodes CDR1 KGHSH and CDR2 LQKENI. Trimming stripped 2 bases from V and 0 bases from J, with 14 bases between. The CDR3 is made up of 17 amino acids.

This clonotype was sampled from a man younger than 30 in good health. The genes are TRBV18 and TRBJ2-1; D could derive from TRBD1 or TRBD2 (5 bases each). The sequenced sample consisted of naive CD4+ T cells sorted from blood. The subset was: CD45RA+ positively selected. As DNA, the CDR3 is TGTGCCAGCTCACCAGAGGGACGACGTAGCTCCTACAATGAGCAGTTCTTC. Translating it yields CASSPEGRRSSYNEQFF.